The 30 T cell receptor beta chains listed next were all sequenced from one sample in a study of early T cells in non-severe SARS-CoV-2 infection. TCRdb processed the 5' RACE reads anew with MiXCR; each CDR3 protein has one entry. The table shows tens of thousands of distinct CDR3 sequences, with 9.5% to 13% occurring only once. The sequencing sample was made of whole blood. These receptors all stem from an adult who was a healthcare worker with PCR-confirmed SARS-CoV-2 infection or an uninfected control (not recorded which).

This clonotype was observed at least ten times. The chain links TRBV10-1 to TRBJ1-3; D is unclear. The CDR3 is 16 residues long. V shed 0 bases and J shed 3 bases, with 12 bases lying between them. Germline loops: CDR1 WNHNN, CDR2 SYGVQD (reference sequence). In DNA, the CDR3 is TGCGCCAGCAGTGAGTCCCGGAGGGCCGATGGAAACACCATATATTTT. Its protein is CASSESRRADGNTIYF.

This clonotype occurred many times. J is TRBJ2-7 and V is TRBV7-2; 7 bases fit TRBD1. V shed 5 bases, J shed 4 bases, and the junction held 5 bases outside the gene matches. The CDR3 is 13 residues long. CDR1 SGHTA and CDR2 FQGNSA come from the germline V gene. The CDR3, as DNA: TGTGCCAGCAGCAGGGACAGCAATTACGAGCAGTACTTC. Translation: CASSRDSNYEQYF.

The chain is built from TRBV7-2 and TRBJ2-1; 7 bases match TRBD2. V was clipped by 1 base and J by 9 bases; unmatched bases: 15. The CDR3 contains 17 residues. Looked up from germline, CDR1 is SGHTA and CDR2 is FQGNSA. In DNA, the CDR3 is TGTGCCAGCAGCTTAGACGTTGAGCGGGGTTCCGAAGGTGAGCAGTTCTTC. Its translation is CASSLDVERGSEGEQFF.

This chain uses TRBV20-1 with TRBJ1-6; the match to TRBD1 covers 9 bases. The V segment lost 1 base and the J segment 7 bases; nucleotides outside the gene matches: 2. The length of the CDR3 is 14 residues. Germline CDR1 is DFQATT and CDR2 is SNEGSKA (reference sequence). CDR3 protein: CSARVGTGNSPLHF. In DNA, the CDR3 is TGCAGTGCTAGAGTAGGGACAGGGAATTCACCCCTCCACTTT.

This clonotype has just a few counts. As DNA, the CDR3 is TGTGCCAGCTCACCGACCGCCTACGAGCAGTACTTC. Amino acids: CASSPTAYEQYF. This rearrangement joins TRBV18 to TRBJ2-7; D call uncertain. This CDR3 has 12 amino acids. Trimming stripped 3 bases from V and 2 bases from J, with 5 bases between. The germline V gene encodes CDR1 KGHSH and CDR2 LQKENI.

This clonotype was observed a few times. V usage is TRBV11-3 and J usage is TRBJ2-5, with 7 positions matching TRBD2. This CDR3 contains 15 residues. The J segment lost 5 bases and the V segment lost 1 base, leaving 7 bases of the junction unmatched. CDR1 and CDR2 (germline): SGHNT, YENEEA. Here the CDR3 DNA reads TGTGCCAGCAGCTTAGCGGGGGGACCGGCGGAGACCCAGTACTTC. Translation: CASSLAGGPAETQYF.

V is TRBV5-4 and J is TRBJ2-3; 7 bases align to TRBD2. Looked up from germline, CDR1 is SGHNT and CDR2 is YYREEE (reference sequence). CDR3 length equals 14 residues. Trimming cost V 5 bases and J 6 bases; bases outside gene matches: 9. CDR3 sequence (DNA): TGTGCCAGCAGTAGCGGGCGGACGATGGATACGCAGTATTTT. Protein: CASSSGRTMDTQYF.

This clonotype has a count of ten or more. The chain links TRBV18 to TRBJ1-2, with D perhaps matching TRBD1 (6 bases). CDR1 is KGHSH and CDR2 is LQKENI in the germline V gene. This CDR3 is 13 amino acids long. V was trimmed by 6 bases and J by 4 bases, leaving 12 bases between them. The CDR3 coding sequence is TGTGCCAGCTCCACCGGACAGAGCTATGGCTACACCTTC. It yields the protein CASSTGQSYGYTF.

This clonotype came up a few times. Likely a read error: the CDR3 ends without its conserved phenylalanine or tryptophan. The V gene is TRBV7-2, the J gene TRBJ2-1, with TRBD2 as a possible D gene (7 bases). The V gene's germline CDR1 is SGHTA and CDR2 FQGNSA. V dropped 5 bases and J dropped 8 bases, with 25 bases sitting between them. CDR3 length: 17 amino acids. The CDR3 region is CASSHPLRRGGPDEQFV. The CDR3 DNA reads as TGTGCCAGCAGCCACCCCTTAAGAAGGGGGGGGCCAGATGAGCAGTTCGTC.

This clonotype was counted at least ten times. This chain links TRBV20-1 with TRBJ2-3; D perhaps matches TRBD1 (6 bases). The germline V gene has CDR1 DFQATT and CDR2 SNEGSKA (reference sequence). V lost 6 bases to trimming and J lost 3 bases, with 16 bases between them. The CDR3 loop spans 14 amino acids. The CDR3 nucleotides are TGCAGTGCGAATATCAGGGGCACAACAGATACGCAGTATTTT. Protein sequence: CSANIRGTTDTQYF.

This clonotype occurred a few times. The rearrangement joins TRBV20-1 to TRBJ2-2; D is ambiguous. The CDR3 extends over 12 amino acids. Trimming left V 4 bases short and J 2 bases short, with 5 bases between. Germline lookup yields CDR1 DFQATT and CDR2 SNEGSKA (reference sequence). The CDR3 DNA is TGCAGTGCTAAGGGTAACACCGGGGAGCTGTTTTTT. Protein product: CSAKGNTGELFF.

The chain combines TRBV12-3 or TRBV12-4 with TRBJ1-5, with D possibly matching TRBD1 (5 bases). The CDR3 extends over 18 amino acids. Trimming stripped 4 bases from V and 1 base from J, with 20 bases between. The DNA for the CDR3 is TGTGCCAGCAGTTGGGGGGTATCGCGGATAAGGAGCAATCAGCCCCAGCATTTT. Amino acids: CASSWGVSRIRSNQPQHF.

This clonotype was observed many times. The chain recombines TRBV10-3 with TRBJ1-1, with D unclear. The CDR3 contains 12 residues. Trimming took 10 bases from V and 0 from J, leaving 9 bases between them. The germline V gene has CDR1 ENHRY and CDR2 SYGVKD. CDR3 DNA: TGTGCCACCGGGGTGTTGAACACTGAAGCTTTCTTT. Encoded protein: CATGVLNTEAFF.

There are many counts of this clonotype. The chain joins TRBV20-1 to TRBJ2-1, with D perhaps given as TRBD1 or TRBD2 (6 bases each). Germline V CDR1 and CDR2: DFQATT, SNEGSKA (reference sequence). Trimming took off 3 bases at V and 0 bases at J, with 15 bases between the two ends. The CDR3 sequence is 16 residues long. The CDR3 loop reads CSARLGGPSSYNEQFF. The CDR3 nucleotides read TGCAGTGCTAGGTTGGGGGGCCCGAGCTCCTACAATGAGCAGTTCTTC.

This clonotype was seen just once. CDR3 sequence: CSFQGGTDYGYTF. CDR3 sequence (DNA): TGCAGCTTCCAGGGTGGGACTGACTATGGCTACACCTTC. J is TRBJ1-2 and V is TRBV29-1, with a weak D call TRBD1 (5 bases). The germline V and J ends were trimmed by 8 bases and 3 bases, with 16 bases remaining between them. Per the germline V gene, CDR1 is SQVTM and CDR2 is ANQGSEA. This CDR3 is 13 amino acids long. The whole variable domain, remainder taken from reference TRBV29-1 and TRBJ1-2, is SAVISQKPSRDICQRGTSLTIQCQVDSQVTMMFWYRQQPGQSLTLIATANQGSEATYESGFVIDKFPISRPNLTFSTLTVSNMSPEDSSIYLCSFQGGTDYGYTFGSGTRLTVV.

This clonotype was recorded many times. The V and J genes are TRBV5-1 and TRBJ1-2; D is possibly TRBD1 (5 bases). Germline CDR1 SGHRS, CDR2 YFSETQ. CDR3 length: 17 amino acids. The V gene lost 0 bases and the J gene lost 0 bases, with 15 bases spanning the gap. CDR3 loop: CASSLGLRDQPNYGYTF. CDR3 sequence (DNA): TGCGCCAGCAGCTTGGGACTTAGGGACCAACCTAACTATGGCTACACCTTC.

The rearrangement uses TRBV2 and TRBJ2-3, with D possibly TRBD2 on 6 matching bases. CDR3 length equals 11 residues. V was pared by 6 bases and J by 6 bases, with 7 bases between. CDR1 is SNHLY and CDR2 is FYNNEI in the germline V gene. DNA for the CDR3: TGTGCCAGCAGGACTAGGGATACGCAGTATTTT. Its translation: CASRTRDTQYF. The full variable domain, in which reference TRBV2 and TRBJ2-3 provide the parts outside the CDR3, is EPEVTQTPSHQVTQMGQEVILRCVPISNHLYFYWYRQILGQKVEFLVSFYNNEISEKSEIFDDQFSVERPDGSNFTLKIRSTKLEDSAMYFCASRTRDTQYFGPGTRLTVL.

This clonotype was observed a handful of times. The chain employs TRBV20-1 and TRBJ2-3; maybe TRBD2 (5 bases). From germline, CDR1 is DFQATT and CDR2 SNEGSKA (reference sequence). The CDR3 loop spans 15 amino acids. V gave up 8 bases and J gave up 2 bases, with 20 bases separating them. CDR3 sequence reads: CSTTPLGRPTDTQYF. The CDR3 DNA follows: TGCAGTACCACCCCACTAGGCCGACCCACAGATACGCAGTATTTT.

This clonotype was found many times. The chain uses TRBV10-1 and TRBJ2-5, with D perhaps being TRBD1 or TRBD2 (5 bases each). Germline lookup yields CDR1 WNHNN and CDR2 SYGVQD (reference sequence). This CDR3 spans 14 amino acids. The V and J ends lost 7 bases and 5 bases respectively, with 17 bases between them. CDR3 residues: CASIFGGIHETQYF. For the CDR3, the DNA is TGCGCCAGCATCTTTGGGGGAATACATGAGACCCAGTACTTC.

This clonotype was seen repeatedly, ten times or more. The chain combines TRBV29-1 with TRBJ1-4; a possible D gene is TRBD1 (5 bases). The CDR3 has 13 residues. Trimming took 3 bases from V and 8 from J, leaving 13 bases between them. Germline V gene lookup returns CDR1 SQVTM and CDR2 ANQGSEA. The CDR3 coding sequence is TGCAGCGTTGATATGGCAGGGAGGGAAAAACTGTTTTTT. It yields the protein CSVDMAGREKLFF.

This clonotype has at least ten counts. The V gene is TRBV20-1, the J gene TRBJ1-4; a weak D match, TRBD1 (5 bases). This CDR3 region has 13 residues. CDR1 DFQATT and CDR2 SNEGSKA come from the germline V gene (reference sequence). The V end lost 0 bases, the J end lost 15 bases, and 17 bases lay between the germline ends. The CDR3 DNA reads TGCAGTGCTAGAGATCTCGGAGGGACTGGCATGTTTTTT. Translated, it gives CSARDLGGTGMFF.

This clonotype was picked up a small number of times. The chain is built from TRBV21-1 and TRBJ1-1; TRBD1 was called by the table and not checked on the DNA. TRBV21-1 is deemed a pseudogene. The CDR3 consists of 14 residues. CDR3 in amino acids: CASSNGGGLTEAFF. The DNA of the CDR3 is TGTGCCAGCAGCAATGGTGGGGGGCTCACTGAAGCTTTCTTT.

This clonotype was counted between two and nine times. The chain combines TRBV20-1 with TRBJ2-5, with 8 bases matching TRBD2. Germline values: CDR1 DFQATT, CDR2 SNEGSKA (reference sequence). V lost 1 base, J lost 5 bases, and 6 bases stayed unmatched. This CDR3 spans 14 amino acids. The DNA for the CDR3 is TGCAGTGCTAGAGCCGGGACTAGTTTCGAGACCCAGTACTTC. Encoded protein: CSARAGTSFETQYF.

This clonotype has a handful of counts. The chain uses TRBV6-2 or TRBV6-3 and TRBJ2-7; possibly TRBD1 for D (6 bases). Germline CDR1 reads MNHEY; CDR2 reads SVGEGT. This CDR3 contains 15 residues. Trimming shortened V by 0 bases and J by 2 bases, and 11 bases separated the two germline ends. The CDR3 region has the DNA TGTGCCAGCAGTTACTCCCCCAGGGGACCCTACGAGCAGTACTTC. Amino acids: CASSYSPRGPYEQYF.

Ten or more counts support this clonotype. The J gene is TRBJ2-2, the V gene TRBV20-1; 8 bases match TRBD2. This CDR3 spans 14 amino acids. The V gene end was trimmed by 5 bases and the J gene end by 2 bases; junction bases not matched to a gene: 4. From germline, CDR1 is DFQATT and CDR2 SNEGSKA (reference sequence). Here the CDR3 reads CSAGLAINTGELFF. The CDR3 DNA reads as TGCAGTGCTGGACTAGCTATCAACACCGGGGAGCTGTTTTTT.

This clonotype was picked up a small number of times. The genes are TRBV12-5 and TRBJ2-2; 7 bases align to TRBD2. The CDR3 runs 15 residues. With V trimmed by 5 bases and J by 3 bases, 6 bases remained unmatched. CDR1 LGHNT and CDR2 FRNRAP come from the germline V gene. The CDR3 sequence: CASGPGGLDTGELFF. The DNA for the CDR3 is TGTGCTAGTGGTCCCGGGGGGTTGGACACCGGGGAGCTGTTTTTT.

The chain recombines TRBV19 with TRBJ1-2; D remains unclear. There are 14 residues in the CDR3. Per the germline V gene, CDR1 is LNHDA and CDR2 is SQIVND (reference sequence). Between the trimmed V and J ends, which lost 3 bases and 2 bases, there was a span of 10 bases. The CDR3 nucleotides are TGTGCCAGTAGTATTACGGGCAGCAACTATGGCTACACCTTC. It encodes CASSITGSNYGYTF.

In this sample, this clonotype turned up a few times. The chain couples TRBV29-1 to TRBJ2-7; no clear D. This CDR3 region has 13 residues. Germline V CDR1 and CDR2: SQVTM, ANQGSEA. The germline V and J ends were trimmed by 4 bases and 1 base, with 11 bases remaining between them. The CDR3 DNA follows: TGCAGCGTTGGGGCAGGCCCTTCCTACGAGCAGTACTTC. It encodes CSVGAGPSYEQYF.

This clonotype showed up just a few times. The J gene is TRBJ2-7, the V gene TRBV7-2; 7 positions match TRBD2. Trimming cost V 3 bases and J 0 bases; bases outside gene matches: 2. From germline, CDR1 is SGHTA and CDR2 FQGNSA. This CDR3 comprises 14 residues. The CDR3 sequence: CASSFRTSSYEQYF. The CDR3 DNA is TGTGCCAGCAGCTTCCGGACTAGCTCCTACGAGCAGTACTTC.

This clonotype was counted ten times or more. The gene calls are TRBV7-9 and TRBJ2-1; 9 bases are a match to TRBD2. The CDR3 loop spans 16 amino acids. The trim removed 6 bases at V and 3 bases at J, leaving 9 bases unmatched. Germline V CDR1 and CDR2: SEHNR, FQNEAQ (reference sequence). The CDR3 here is CASSSKSGGNYNEQFF. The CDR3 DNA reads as TGTGCCAGCAGTTCCAAAAGCGGGGGGAACTACAATGAGCAGTTCTTC.